This T cell receptor beta chain was profiled in a study of blood T cell repertoires in COVID-19. At the level of the study: Nucleic acid was either cDNA or gDNA, and it came from T cells, B-cell-depleted T cells, or PBMCs.

The protocol was immunoSEQ multiplex PCR, while the TCRdb copy is restricted to in-frame clones and leaves out a portion. The table lists about 480,000 clones, 89% of them singletons. V lost 1 base, J lost 10 bases, and 2 bases lay in between. The CDR3 has 11 amino acids. Germline CDR1 MNHNS, CDR2 SASEGT. The gene calls are TRBV6-1 and TRBJ1-6; no definite D call. What was sequenced was peripheral blood. This clonotype was sampled from a man younger than 30 with COVID-19, enrolled during active disease. DNA of the CDR3: TGTGCCAGCAGTGAAGTATCACCCCTCCACTTT. This codes for CASSEVSPLHF.